Listed below are T cell receptor beta chains from one sample, sequenced in a study of CD8 T cells in Susac syndrome. One entry per CDR3 protein results from TCRdb running MiXCR on the immunoSEQ multiplex PCR reads. Found here are under 350,000 distinct CDR3 sequences, 92% of them singletons; the top ten hold 0.065%. The sequenced sample was CD4+ T cells from PBMCs. Receptor source: a human donor with multiple sclerosis. Each CDR3 is given without its conserved first and last residue.

V gene: TRBV29-1; J gene: TRBJ2-3; CDR3 protein: SADGGATDTQY
V gene: TRBV3-1; J gene: TRBJ1-4; CDR3 protein: ASSQGVSKDSIKKLF
V gene: TRBV19; J gene: TRBJ1-1; CDR3 protein: ASSPGPGGLNTEAF
V gene: TRBV13; J gene: TRBJ2-7; CDR3 protein: ASSLGGRGIYEQY
V gene: TRBV7-9; J gene: TRBJ2-2; CDR3 protein: ASTNSAGELF
V gene: TRBV7-3; J gene: TRBJ2-6; CDR3 protein: ASSTIAGAGANVLT
V gene: TRBV12-3/TRBV12-4; J gene: TRBJ2-1; CDR3 protein: ASSLESASGGNEQF
V gene: TRBV12-3/TRBV12-4; J gene: TRBJ2-7; CDR3 protein: ASSFPDGLAGAYEQY
V gene: TRBV7-9; J gene: TRBJ2-1; CDR3 protein: ASSLEGRSNEQF
V gene: TRBV10-2; J gene: TRBJ2-1; CDR3 protein: ASTRQGNYNEQF
V gene: TRBV3-1; J gene: TRBJ2-1; CDR3 protein: ASSPTGLADNEQF
V gene: TRBV29-1; J gene: TRBJ1-2; CDR3 protein: SVGSRFAGGFSYGYT